The 27 T cell receptor beta chains below were found in one sample sequenced in a study of T cells after yellow fever vaccination. In TCRdb, the 5' RACE reads were re-called with MiXCR into one record per CDR3 protein. This table has 300,000 to 400,000 distinct CDR3 sequences, roughly an eighth appearing once. Sequencing was performed on CD4+ T cells sorted from PBMCs, taken 15 days after the yellow fever booster vaccination. The receptors were sampled from a man aged 18 to 30 who received the YFV17D yellow fever vaccine.

The chain joins TRBV27 to TRBJ2-1, with D tentatively TRBD1 (6 bases). V gave up 2 bases and J gave up 0 bases, with 11 bases separating them. CDR3 length equals 16 residues. The V gene's germline CDR1 is MNHEY and CDR2 SMNVEV (reference sequence). This CDR3 reads CASSLVQDSSYNEQFF. The DNA of the CDR3 is TGTGCCAGCAGTTTAGTGCAGGACAGCTCCTACAATGAGCAGTTCTTC.

This clonotype occurred many times. This chain connects TRBV7-2 to TRBJ2-3; 9 bases agree with TRBD1. Germline CDR1 and CDR2: SGHTA and FQGNSA. This CDR3 contains 11 residues. V trimming: 5 bases; J trimming: 9 bases; junction bases outside the gene matches: 0. The CDR3 here is CASSDRGTQYF. The CDR3 DNA sequence: TGTGCCAGCAGCGACAGGGGGACGCAGTATTTT.

This clonotype was seen ten or more times. The J gene is TRBJ1-1, the V gene TRBV5-1; 10 bases agree with TRBD1. CDR3 length: 17 residues. V was clipped by 4 bases and J by 0 bases; unmatched bases: 9. Germline V gene data show CDR1 as SGHRS and CDR2 as YFSETQ. The DNA of the CDR3 is TGCGCCAGCAGCGCAGGACAGGGGGGCGAAGTGAACACTGAAGCTTTCTTT. Translating gives CASSAGQGGEVNTEAFF.

The chain combines TRBV4-3 with TRBJ1-4, with unresolved D. The germline V gene encodes CDR1 LGHNA and CDR2 YSLEER. The CDR3 runs 15 residues. V was pared by 0 bases and J by 7 bases, with 12 bases between. DNA for the CDR3: TGCGCCAGCAGCCAAGATTCCCGAGAAGGTGAAAAACTGTTTTTT. It yields the protein CASSQDSREGEKLFF.

The chain recombines TRBV6-2 or TRBV6-3 with TRBJ2-6, with D perhaps being TRBD1 or TRBD2 (6 bases each). V lost 6 bases, J lost 0 bases, and 18 bases lay in between. Germline assignment: CDR1 MNHEY and CDR2 SVGEGT. The CDR3 loop spans 18 amino acids. The CDR3 loop reads CASSRPLGGHSGANVLTF. In nucleotides, the CDR3 is TGTGCCAGCAGCCGCCCCTTGGGGGGACACTCTGGGGCCAACGTCCTGACTTTC.

The chain employs TRBV28 and TRBJ2-3, with 8 bases identical to TRBD2. Germline assignment: CDR1 MDHEN and CDR2 SYDVKM. V lost 1 base and J lost 1; bases outside the gene matches: 1. There are 15 residues in the CDR3. CDR3 bases: TGTGCCAGCAGTTTATACGGGGGGGGCACAGATACGCAGTATTTT. Amino acids: CASSLYGGGTDTQYF.

A few counts support this clonotype. V is TRBV10-3 and J is TRBJ2-7, with D unresolved. Germline values: CDR1 ENHRY, CDR2 SYGVKD. V was trimmed by 8 bases and J by 5 bases, leaving 7 bases between them. The CDR3 is 10 amino acids. CDR3 sequence (DNA): TGTGCCATCGGATTCAACGAGCAGTACTTC. Translated, it gives CAIGFNEQYF.

The CDR3 sequence: CASSLPPTANLYGYTF. The CDR3 DNA reads TGTGCCAGCAGCTTACCCCCGACAGCTAATCTCTATGGCTACACCTTC. The chain is built from TRBV7-9 and TRBJ1-2; D may be TRBD1 (5 bases). Germline-derived CDR1 and CDR2 are SEHNR and FQNEAQ (reference sequence). There are 16 residues in the CDR3. V shed 2 bases and J shed 4 bases, with 17 bases lying between them.

The chain combines TRBV20-1 with TRBJ2-3; TRBD2 is a possible D gene (6 bases). Germline V gene lookup returns CDR1 DFQATT and CDR2 SNEGSKA (reference sequence). V lost 0 bases and J lost 6, with 16 bases in between. The CDR3 is 15 residues long. CDR3 bases: TGCAGTGCTAGAGACGCGGGGCAAGCCCGGGATACGCAGTATTTT. Translation gives CSARDAGQARDTQYF.

The chain has TRBV24-1 and TRBJ1-1; D not certain. Trimming shortened V by 9 bases and J by 2 bases, and 12 bases separated the two germline ends. This CDR3 comprises 13 residues. Germline V lookup: CDR1 KGHDR, CDR2 SFDVKD. The CDR3 is CATDDGLNTEAFF. In nucleotides, the CDR3 is TGTGCCACCGATGACGGACTTAACACTGAAGCTTTCTTT.

There are a few counts of this clonotype. The chain couples TRBV11-2 to TRBJ1-3; D call uncertain. Germline V gene data show CDR1 as SGHAT and CDR2 as FQNNGV. Trimming removed 5 bases from V and 4 bases from J, with 12 bases in between. The CDR3 loop spans 14 amino acids. The CDR3 coding sequence is TGTGCCAGCAGCGCCGGACTGAGGGGAAACACCATATATTTT. Its protein is CASSAGLRGNTIYF.

The chain uses TRBV5-1 and TRBJ1-1, with D uncertain. V lost 5 bases, J lost 1 base, and 6 bases lay in between. CDR3 length equals 12 residues. The germline gives CDR1 SGHRS, CDR2 YFSETQ. The CDR3 DNA sequence: TGCGCCAGCAGGTACTGGAACACTGAAGCTTTCTTT. Its protein is CASRYWNTEAFF.

V usage is TRBV5-5 and J usage is TRBJ2-2; no clear D gene. Trimming removed 1 base from V and 4 bases from J, with 8 bases in between. The CDR3 spans 14 residues. CDR1 is SGHKS, CDR2 YYEKEE, per germline (reference sequence). The CDR3 spells CASSLLKSTGELFF. For the CDR3, the DNA is TGTGCCAGCAGCTTGCTCAAATCCACCGGGGAGCTGTTTTTT.

In this sample, this clonotype turned up a few times. The DNA for the CDR3 is TGTGCCGTCGGACTGACTAATGAAAAACTGTTTTTT. It is translated as CAVGLTNEKLFF. The chain links TRBV6-1 to TRBJ1-4; no clear D gene. The CDR3 contains 12 residues. Germline V gives CDR1 MNHNS, CDR2 SASEGT. V was clipped by 11 bases and J by 2 bases, with 9 bases between them.

The V gene is TRBV2, the J gene TRBJ2-3; 9 bases line up with TRBD1. V trimming: 5 bases; J trimming: 0 bases; junction bases outside the gene matches: 9. Germline-derived CDR1 and CDR2 are SNHLY and FYNNEI. The CDR3 loop spans 17 amino acids. CDR3 coding DNA: TGTGCCAGCAGTAACAGGGGGCGCGGGATTAGCACAGATACGCAGTATTTT. It encodes CASSNRGRGISTDTQYF.

This clonotype was detected a few times. V and J are TRBV7-6 and TRBJ2-2, with TRBD1 matching 7 bases. The CDR3 runs to 13 residues. The J segment lost 7 bases and the V segment lost 4 bases, leaving 3 bases of the junction unmatched. CDR1 is SGHVS and CDR2 is FNYEAQ in the germline V gene. CDR3 DNA sequence: TGTGCCAGCAGCTACAGGGGTAGCGGGGAGCTGTTTTTT. Its translation is CASSYRGSGELFF. Looking up the rest from reference TRBV7-6 and TRBJ2-2 gives the full variable domain: GAGVSQSPRYKVTKRGQDVALRCDPISGHVSLYWYRQALGQGPEFLTYFNYEAQQDKSGLPNDRFSAERPEGSISTLTIQRTEQRDSAMYRCASSYRGSGELFFGEGSRLTVL.

This chain connects TRBV20-1 to TRBJ2-3; D assignment may be TRBD1 or TRBD2 (5 bases each). Germline V CDR1 and CDR2: DFQATT, SNEGSKA (reference sequence). The CDR3 runs 14 residues. V was clipped by 5 bases and J by 2 bases, with 14 bases between them. This chain's CDR3 is CSAVGDPNTDTQYF. CDR3 nucleotides: TGCAGTGCTGTGGGGGACCCCAACACAGATACGCAGTATTTT.

This chain connects TRBV27 to TRBJ1-2; D might be TRBD1 (6 bases). This CDR3 has 13 amino acids. Germline assignment: CDR1 MNHEY and CDR2 SMNVEV (reference sequence). Trimming left V 7 bases short and J 5 bases short, with 14 bases between. The CDR3 DNA follows: TGTGCCAGCAAGAGGGGGGGGCTTTATGGCTACACCTTC. This encodes CASKRGGLYGYTF.

The CDR3 coding sequence is TGTGCCAGCAGTTACCGGGCCGCGGGGACTGAAGCTTTCTTT. The encoded protein is CASSYRAAGTEAFF. The genes are TRBV6-5 and TRBJ1-1; D is unresolved. Germline CDR1 MNHEY, CDR2 SVGAGI. V gave up 2 bases and J gave up 5 bases, with 12 bases separating them. The CDR3 runs to 14 residues.

V and J are TRBV28 and TRBJ1-4, with D possibly TRBD1 on 6 matching bases. V lost 5 bases and J lost 7, with 17 bases in between. Germline-derived CDR1 and CDR2 are MDHEN and SYDVKM. The length of the CDR3 is 15 residues. The CDR3 spells CASSPGGGPVEKLFF. CDR3 nucleotide sequence: TGTGCCAGCAGTCCTGGAGGGGGGCCCGTTGAAAAACTGTTTTTT.

This clonotype turned up a few times. This CDR3 reads CASRGGGGANEQFF. Written as DNA, the CDR3 is TGTGCCAGCAGGGGCGGCGGGGGGGCGAATGAGCAGTTCTTC. This chain uses TRBV7-6 with TRBJ2-1; 9 nucleotides match TRBD2. In germline, CDR1 is SGHVS, CDR2 FNYEAQ. This CDR3 contains 14 residues. J lost 7 bases, V lost 6 bases, and 7 bases had no gene match.

This clonotype was seen ten or more times. This sequence joins TRBV18 and TRBJ2-5; D is perhaps TRBD2 (6 bases). Germline values: CDR1 KGHSH, CDR2 LQKENI. The CDR3 is made up of 12 amino acids. Trimming took off 3 bases at V and 7 bases at J, with 9 bases between the two ends. CDR3 bases: TGTGCCAGCTCACCGATCGGGGGGACCCAGTACTTC. This translates into CASSPIGGTQYF.

V usage is TRBV5-4 and J usage is TRBJ2-7; TRBD1 might be the D (6 bases). Trimming took off 4 bases at V and 2 bases at J, with 13 bases between the two ends. Germline CDR1 and CDR2: SGHNT and YYREEE (reference sequence). The CDR3 has 14 residues. DNA of the CDR3: TGTGCCAGCAGCGTAAGGGGGACGGCCTACGAGCAGTACTTC. Amino acids: CASSVRGTAYEQYF.

This clonotype has only a few counts. V is TRBV10-3 and J is TRBJ2-5; D remains ambiguous. Germline V gene sequence: CDR1 ENHRY, CDR2 SYGVKD. CDR3 length equals 14 residues. V lost 0 bases to trimming and J lost 1 base, with 6 bases between them. For the CDR3, the DNA is TGTGCCATCAGTGAGTCGAACAGCCAAGAGACCCAGTACTTC. It is translated as CAISESNSQETQYF.

The sample holds a few counts of this clonotype. The chain has TRBV7-9 and TRBJ1-6; D is undetermined. This CDR3 is 13 amino acids long. Trimming left V 5 bases short and J 8 bases short, with 10 bases between. In germline, CDR1 is SEHNR, CDR2 FQNEAQ (reference sequence). The CDR3 here is CASSHPAYSPLHF. Written as DNA, the CDR3 is TGTGCCAGCAGCCACCCGGCCTATTCACCCCTCCACTTT.

The chain combines TRBV20-1 with TRBJ1-5; TRBD1 might be the D (5 bases). In germline, CDR1 is DFQATT, CDR2 SNEGSKA (reference sequence). V shed 4 bases and J shed 4 bases, with 11 bases lying between them. This CDR3 spans 13 amino acids. The CDR3 protein is CSAIGQGNQPQHF. DNA of the CDR3: TGCAGTGCTATCGGCCAGGGAAATCAGCCCCAGCATTTT.

The V call is TRBV12-5, the J call TRBJ2-3; D may be TRBD1 (5 bases). The CDR3 runs 14 residues. Deletions cut 1 base from V and 4 bases from J, with 9 bases between. CDR1 is LGHNT, CDR2 FRNRAP, per germline. CDR3 DNA sequence: TGTGCTAGTGGTTTGGAAGGGGCGGCAGATACGCAGTATTTT. It yields the protein CASGLEGAADTQYF.